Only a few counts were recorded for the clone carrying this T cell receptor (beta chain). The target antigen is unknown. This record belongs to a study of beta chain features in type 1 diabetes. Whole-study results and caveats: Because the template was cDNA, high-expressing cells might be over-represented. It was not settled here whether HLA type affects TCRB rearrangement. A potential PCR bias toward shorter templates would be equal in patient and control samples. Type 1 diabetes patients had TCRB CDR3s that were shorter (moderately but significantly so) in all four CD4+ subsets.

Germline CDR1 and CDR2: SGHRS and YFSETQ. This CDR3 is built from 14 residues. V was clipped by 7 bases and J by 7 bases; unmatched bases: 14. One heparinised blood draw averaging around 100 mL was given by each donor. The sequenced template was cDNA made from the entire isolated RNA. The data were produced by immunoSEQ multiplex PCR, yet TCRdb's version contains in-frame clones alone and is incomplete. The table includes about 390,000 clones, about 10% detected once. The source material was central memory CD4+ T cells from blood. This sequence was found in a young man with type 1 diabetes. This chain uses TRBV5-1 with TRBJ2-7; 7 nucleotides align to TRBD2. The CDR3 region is CASGAGTTPLEQYF. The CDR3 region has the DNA TGCGCCAGCGGAGCCGGGACTACCCCTTTAGAGCAGTACTTC. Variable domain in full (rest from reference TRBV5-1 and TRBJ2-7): KAGVTQTPRYLIKTRGQQVTLSCSPISGHRSVSWYQQTPGQGLQFLFEYFSETQRNKGNFPGRFSGRQFSNSRSEMNVSTLELGDSALYLCASGAGTTPLEQYFGPGTRLTVT.